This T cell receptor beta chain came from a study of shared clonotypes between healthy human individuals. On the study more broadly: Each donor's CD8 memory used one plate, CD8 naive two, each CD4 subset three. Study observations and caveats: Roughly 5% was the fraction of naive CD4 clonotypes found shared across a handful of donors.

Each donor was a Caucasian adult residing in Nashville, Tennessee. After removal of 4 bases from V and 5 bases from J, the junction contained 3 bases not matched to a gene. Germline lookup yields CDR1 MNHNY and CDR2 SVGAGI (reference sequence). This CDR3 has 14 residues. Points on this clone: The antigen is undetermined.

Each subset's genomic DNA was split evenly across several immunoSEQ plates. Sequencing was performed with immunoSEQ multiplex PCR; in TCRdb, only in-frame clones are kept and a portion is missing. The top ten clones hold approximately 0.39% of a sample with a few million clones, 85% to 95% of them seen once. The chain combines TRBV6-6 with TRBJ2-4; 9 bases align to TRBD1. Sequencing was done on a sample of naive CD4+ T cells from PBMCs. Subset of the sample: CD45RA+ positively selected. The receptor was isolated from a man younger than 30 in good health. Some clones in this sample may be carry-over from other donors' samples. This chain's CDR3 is CASSSRTGENIQYF. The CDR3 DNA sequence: TGTGCCAGCAGTTCTAGGACAGGGGAAAACATTCAGTACTTC.